Listed below are T cell receptor beta chains from one sample, sequenced in a study of blood T cell repertoires in COVID-19. This table comes from immunoSEQ multiplex PCR, and its TCRdb copy is limited to in-frame clones, with some not included. This table has about 57,000 clones, roughly 85% appearing once. Specimen: peripheral blood. The receptors here all came from a human donor in a cohort sampled during active COVID-19. The conserved cysteine and the conserved F or W are not part of the CDR3 here. The order of the fields is V gene, clone size, CDR3 protein. Only part of the rows carry a size: once, few, many, or a class if the clone is expanded.

V: TRBV7-9; size: few; CDR3: ASSLLGLYEQY
V: TRBV6-2/TRBV6-3; size: .; CDR3: ASSPNREGTEAF
V: TRBV7-2; size: .; CDR3: ASSGTSGGRTGELF
V: TRBV6-2/TRBV6-3; size: .; CDR3: ASSQVGELF
V: TRBV30; size: .; CDR3: ALGWHSYNEQF
V: TRBV5-1; size: .; CDR3: ASFRERRTDTQY
V: TRBV7-7; size: .; CDR3: ASSLTLATDTQY
V: TRBV11-2; size: .; CDR3: ASSLGTSGLNQETQY
V: TRBV7-9; size: .; CDR3: ASSLDRVRSTGELF
V: TRBV29-1; size: once; CDR3: SAEPTGGAYNEQF
V: TRBV6-5; size: .; CDR3: ASSLDRSYGYT
V: TRBV28; size: .; CDR3: ASSPDMFSYEQY
V: TRBV24-1; size: .; CDR3: ATSIGGRPTGELF
V: TRBV27; size: .; CDR3: ASSAALADRDQPQH
V: TRBV5-1; size: .; CDR3: AASGGATGELF
V: TRBV10-2; size: .; CDR3: ASRTGTSGRKEF